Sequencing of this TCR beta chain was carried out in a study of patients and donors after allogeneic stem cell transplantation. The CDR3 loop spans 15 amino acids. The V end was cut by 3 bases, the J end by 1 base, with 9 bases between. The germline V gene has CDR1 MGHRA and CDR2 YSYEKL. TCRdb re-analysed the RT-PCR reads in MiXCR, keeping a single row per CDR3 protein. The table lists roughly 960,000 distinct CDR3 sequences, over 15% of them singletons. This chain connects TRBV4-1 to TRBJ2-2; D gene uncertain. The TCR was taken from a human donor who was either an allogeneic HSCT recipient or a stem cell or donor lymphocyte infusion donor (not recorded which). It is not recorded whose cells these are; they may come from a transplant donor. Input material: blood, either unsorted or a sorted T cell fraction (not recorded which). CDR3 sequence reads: CASSHLLRNTGELFF. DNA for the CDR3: TGCGCCAGCAGCCATTTACTACGGAACACCGGGGAGCTGTTTTTT.